These 27 T cell receptor beta chains share one sample of origin, sequenced in a study of T cell changes during pregnancy in multiple sclerosis. Method: immunoSEQ multiplex PCR; TCRdb's copy keeps in-frame clones and lacks some. The sample holds about 88,000 clones; about 92% are singletons and the top ten take about 1.5%. The input for sequencing was peripheral blood, taken in the first trimester of pregnancy. These receptors were taken from a female donor with multiple sclerosis, enrolled in a pregnancy study.

The chain joins TRBV7-8 to TRBJ2-7, with TRBD1 as a possible D gene (6 bases). Germline CDR1 and CDR2: SGHVS and FQNEAQ. V lost 4 bases to trimming and J lost 2 bases, with 12 bases between them. CDR3 size: 14 residues. CDR3 region: CASSSRQDPYEQYF. CDR3 coding DNA: TGTGCCAGCAGCTCGAGACAGGACCCCTACGAGCAGTACTTC.

The chain employs TRBV5-1 and TRBJ1-1, with D possibly TRBD1 on 6 matching bases. V was clipped by 4 bases and J by 1 base, with 17 bases between them. CDR1 is SGHRS and CDR2 is YFSETQ in the germline V gene. The CDR3 extends over 16 amino acids. CDR3 bases: TGCGCCAGCAGCCCGGTTGTTCGGGGACAGAACACTGAAGCTTTCTTT. It yields the protein CASSPVVRGQNTEAFF.

The sample holds one count of this clone. The genes are TRBV27 and TRBJ2-1; 11 bases agree with TRBD2. Trimming removed 0 bases from V and 6 bases from J; junction bases left unmatched: 4. The CDR3 consists of 16 residues. Germline V lookup: CDR1 MNHEY, CDR2 SMNVEV (reference sequence). CDR3 sequence (DNA): TGTGCCAGCAGTTTATCGTTCCTAGCGGGAGGCAATGAGCAGTTCTTC. This sequence encodes CASSLSFLAGGNEQFF.

The chain couples TRBV2 to TRBJ1-1; D is ambiguous. The CDR3 extends over 13 amino acids. The V gene's germline CDR1 is SNHLY and CDR2 FYNNEI. V lost 8 bases and J 6 bases, leaving 16 bases between the germline ends. The CDR3 region is CASPRGLGAEAFF. CDR3 sequence (DNA): TGTGCCAGCCCACGGGGATTAGGCGCTGAAGCTTTCTTT.

This clone appeared a single time. The chain joins TRBV19 to TRBJ2-2; D is perhaps TRBD2 (5 bases). V lost 7 bases and J 6 bases, leaving 24 bases between the germline ends. The CDR3 extends over 17 amino acids. Germline-derived CDR1 and CDR2 are LNHDA and SQIVND (reference sequence). The CDR3 DNA reads as TGTGCCAGTACCCCACGTGGCGGGCGCGGTACCCCCGGGGAGCTGTTTTTT. This codes for CASTPRGGRGTPGELFF.

The rearrangement links TRBV5-4 to TRBJ2-5; possibly TRBD2 for D (7 bases). V was trimmed by 6 bases and J by 2 bases, leaving 14 bases between them. Germline V gives CDR1 SGHNT, CDR2 YYREEE (reference sequence). This CDR3 has 14 residues. The CDR3 DNA sequence: TGTGCCAGCACCCCCGGGGGGCGGCAAGAGACCCAGTACTTC. Translating gives CASTPGGRQETQYF. Supplemented by reference TRBV5-4 and TRBJ2-5, the full variable domain reads ETGVTQSPTHLIKTRGQQVTLRCSSQSGHNTVSWYQQALGQGPQFIFQYYREEENGRGNFPPRFSGLQFPNYSSELNVNALELDDSALYLCASTPGGRQETQYFGPGTRLLVL.

The chain employs TRBV5-4 and TRBJ2-7; 10 bases match TRBD2. The V segment lost 1 base and the J segment 3 bases; nucleotides outside the gene matches: 7. In germline, CDR1 is SGHNT, CDR2 YYREEE (reference sequence). The CDR3 length is 16 residues. The CDR3 nucleotides are TGTGCCAGCAGCTTGCTAGCGTCTAGCGGGGGCTACGAGCAGTACTTC. This codes for CASSLLASSGGYEQYF. The full variable domain, its missing parts supplied by reference TRBV5-4 and TRBJ2-7, is ETGVTQSPTHLIKTRGQQVTLRCSSQSGHNTVSWYQQALGQGPQFIFQYYREEENGRGNFPPRFSGLQFPNYSSELNVNALELDDSALYLCASSLLASSGGYEQYFGPGTRLTVT.

The rearrangement uses TRBV25-1 and TRBJ1-2; D is perhaps TRBD1 (5 bases). V lost 1 base and J 3 bases, leaving 12 bases between the germline ends. The germline CDR1 and CDR2 sequences are MGHDK and SYGVNS. This CDR3 has 15 amino acids. The CDR3 DNA is TGTGCCAGCAGTGAATCAGGGTCGAGTCACTATGGCTACACCTTC. Residues: CASSESGSSHYGYTF.

The chain recombines TRBV27 with TRBJ2-7, with 9 positions matching TRBD1. The CDR3 totals 15 residues. Germline V lookup: CDR1 MNHEY, CDR2 SMNVEV (reference sequence). The J segment lost 2 bases and the V segment lost 2 bases, leaving 4 bases of the junction unmatched. CDR3 sequence reads: CASSLTGTGTYEQYF. The CDR3 nucleotides are TGTGCCAGCAGTTTAACCGGGACAGGGACCTACGAGCAGTACTTC.

The table lists this clone with many counts. The genes are TRBV6-4 and TRBJ2-2; D is possibly TRBD2 (5 bases). The CDR3 has 14 amino acids. Germline V lookup: CDR1 MRHNA, CDR2 SNTAGT. Between the trimmed V and J ends, which lost 0 bases and 3 bases, there was a span of 5 bases. CDR3: CASSDSLDTGELFF. The DNA for the CDR3 is TGTGCCAGCAGTGACTCACTAGACACCGGGGAGCTGTTTTTT.

The rearrangement joins TRBV4-3 to TRBJ1-5; 7 nucleotides align to TRBD1. J gave up 9 bases and V 1 base, and 9 bases lay outside the gene matches. This CDR3 contains 15 residues. Germline CDR1 is LGHNA and CDR2 is YSLEER. CDR3 nucleotides: TGCGCCAGCAGCCAAGCCCCGGCAGGGGGTCGGCCCCAGCATTTT. Its translation: CASSQAPAGGRPQHF.

The chain is built from TRBV5-4 and TRBJ2-2, with 8 bases fitting TRBD1. The CDR3 runs to 15 residues. J gave up 5 bases and V 4 bases, and 7 bases lay outside the gene matches. Germline lookup yields CDR1 SGHNT and CDR2 YYREEE (reference sequence). The CDR3 is CASSGWTGRTGELFF. The CDR3 DNA reads as TGTGCCAGCAGCGGGTGGACAGGGCGAACCGGGGAGCTGTTTTTT.

V usage is TRBV4-1 and J usage is TRBJ2-1, with D tentatively TRBD2 (7 bases). Germline V gene data show CDR1 as MGHRA and CDR2 as YSYEKL. Trimming stripped 0 bases from V and 10 bases from J, with 22 bases between. The CDR3 extends over 17 amino acids. DNA for the CDR3: TGCGCCAGCAGCCAAGATCCTCCGGGGGGCTGGGCCGGAGAGCAGTTCTTC. This gives the protein CASSQDPPGGWAGEQFF.

This chain connects TRBV5-4 to TRBJ2-7; 8 bases are a match to TRBD2. Germline V gene sequence: CDR1 SGHNT, CDR2 YYREEE (reference sequence). The CDR3 is 16 amino acids. V dropped 1 base and J dropped 5; count of bases not matched to a gene: 11. DNA for the CDR3: TGTGCCAGCAGCTTGAAAGGGAGCGGGGGCGCGGACGAGCAGTACTTC. This gives the protein CASSLKGSGGADEQYF.

The rearrangement uses TRBV29-1 and TRBJ2-7; 10 positions agree with TRBD2. Germline V CDR1 and CDR2: SQVTM, ANQGSEA. The CDR3 is 14 residues long. Unmatched junction bases numbered 4, after V lost 5 bases and J lost 0 bases. CDR3 in amino acids: CSVCGTSDSYEQYF. CDR3 DNA: TGCAGCGTTTGCGGGACTAGCGACTCCTACGAGCAGTACTTC.

This chain uses TRBV14 with TRBJ2-5; 10 bases fit TRBD2. The ends lost 0 bases at V and 5 bases at J; junction bases unmatched: 9. The CDR3 loop spans 17 amino acids. Germline V lookup: CDR1 SGHDN, CDR2 FVKESK. This chain's CDR3 is CASSQDTPSGSWETQYF. Written as DNA, the CDR3 is TGTGCCAGCAGCCAAGATACACCTAGCGGGAGTTGGGAGACCCAGTACTTC.

This chain connects TRBV27 to TRBJ1-2, with D unclear. The CDR3 consists of 14 residues. Per germline, CDR1 MNHEY and CDR2 SMNVEV (reference sequence). Trimming removed 0 bases at V and 4 bases at J, with 9 bases between. DNA for the CDR3: TGTGCCAGCAGTTTATCATGGGGAGGCTATGGCTACACCTTC. Protein product: CASSLSWGGYGYTF.

The J gene is TRBJ1-1, the V gene TRBV7-3; 10 nucleotides match TRBD1. Germline V gives CDR1 SGHTA, CDR2 FQGTGA. The junction had 12 bases not matched to a gene; V was cut back by 4 bases and J by 4 bases. The CDR3 sequence is 17 residues long. This CDR3 reads CASSSRKARTGGTEAFF. CDR3 sequence (DNA): TGTGCCAGCAGCTCGAGAAAGGCAAGGACAGGGGGCACTGAAGCTTTCTTT.

The genes are TRBV9 and TRBJ2-1; tentative D call: TRBD1 (6 bases). The CDR3 is 16 amino acids. Trimming left V 3 bases short and J 3 bases short, with 16 bases between. In germline, CDR1 is SGDLS, CDR2 YYNGEE. DNA for the CDR3: TGTGCCAGCAGCGAGGCAGACGGACAGTTCTACAATGAGCAGTTCTTC. Its protein is CASSEADGQFYNEQFF.

This sequence joins TRBV4-1 and TRBJ2-7, with D tentatively TRBD2 (5 bases). The CDR3 sequence is 13 residues long. Per the germline V gene, CDR1 is MGHRA and CDR2 is YSYEKL. The germline V and J ends were trimmed by 4 bases and 4 bases, with 11 bases remaining between them. The CDR3 here is CASSLRGRYEQYF. CDR3 sequence (DNA): TGCGCCAGCAGCCTTCGGGGTAGATACGAGCAGTACTTC.

The rearrangement uses TRBV5-1 and TRBJ2-7, with D possibly matching TRBD1 (6 bases). From germline, CDR1 is SGHRS and CDR2 YFSETQ. This CDR3 spans 14 amino acids. V lost 4 bases to trimming and J lost 5 bases, with 16 bases between them. CDR3 bases: TGCGCCAGCAGCCGCTGGCAGGGGACCCACGAGCAGTACTTC. This translates into CASSRWQGTHEQYF.

The chain is built from TRBV9 and TRBJ2-5; a possible D gene is TRBD2 (5 bases). The CDR3 loop spans 15 amino acids. V dropped 2 bases and J dropped 4 bases, with 15 bases sitting between them. Per germline, CDR1 SGDLS and CDR2 YYNGEE. CDR3 region: CASSVGGLEGETQYF. The CDR3, as DNA: TGTGCCAGCAGCGTCGGCGGGTTGGAAGGAGAGACCCAGTACTTC.

The rearrangement joins TRBV18 to TRBJ1-5; 9 bases are shared with TRBD1. CDR1 is KGHSH and CDR2 is LQKENI in the germline V gene. This CDR3 region has 16 residues. V lost 6 bases and J lost 3; bases outside the gene matches: 9. The CDR3 region is CASSRTGDGANQPQHF. Written as DNA, the CDR3 is TGTGCCAGCTCCAGGACAGGGGACGGCGCCAATCAGCCCCAGCATTTT.

The chain couples TRBV7-2 to TRBJ2-2; TRBD2 agrees at 13 bases. V shed 4 bases and J 6 bases; nucleotides not matched to a gene: 5. This CDR3 has 16 amino acids. From germline, CDR1 is SGHTA and CDR2 FQGNSA. CDR3 residues: CASSSRLAGGSGELFF. CDR3 nucleotides: TGTGCCAGCAGCTCTCGACTAGCGGGAGGATCCGGGGAGCTGTTTTTT.

This clone was recorded once. The V call is TRBV19, the J call TRBJ2-5; 16 nucleotides match TRBD2. V shed 2 bases, J shed 5 bases, and the junction held 2 bases outside the gene matches. Germline loops: CDR1 LNHDA, CDR2 SQIVND (reference sequence). The CDR3 loop spans 16 amino acids. The CDR3 region is CASSITGLAGGETQYF. The CDR3 DNA reads TGTGCCAGTAGTATAACGGGACTAGCGGGAGGGGAGACCCAGTACTTC. Together with reference TRBV19 and TRBJ2-5, the CDR3 gives the full variable domain: DGGITQSPKYLFRKEGQNVTLSCEQNLNHDAMYWYRQDPGQGLRLIYYSQIVNDFQKGDIAEGYSVSREKKESFPLTVTSAQKNPTAFYLCASSITGLAGGETQYFGPGTRLLVL.

In DNA form, the CDR3 reads TGCGCCAGCAGCCAAGGCGGGGGAGGCTACGAGCAGTACTTC. Its protein product is CASSQGGGGYEQYF. The rearrangement joins TRBV4-3 to TRBJ2-7, with TRBD2 matching over 7 bases. The germline V gene has CDR1 LGHNA and CDR2 YSLEER. The CDR3 totals 14 residues. The trim removed 1 base at V and 3 bases at J, leaving 3 bases unmatched.

The chain is built from TRBV7-2 and TRBJ2-7, with 10 nucleotides matching TRBD2. This CDR3 region has 16 residues. The germline V gene encodes CDR1 SGHTA and CDR2 FQGNSA. V trimming: 1 base; J trimming: 3 bases; junction bases outside the gene matches: 6. For the CDR3, the DNA is TGTGCCAGCAGCTTAGGGGTAGCGGGAGGCTTCTACGAGCAGTACTTC. This encodes CASSLGVAGGFYEQYF.